This entry is about one T cell receptor (beta chain). This sample was taken from a study of blood T cell repertoires in COVID-19. Background on the study: The origin of the acute and convalescent COVID-19 samples was the United States, Italy and Spain. T cells, B-cell-depleted T cells, or PBMCs supplied cDNA or gDNA.

Libraries were prepared by immunoSEQ multiplex PCR; TCRdb keeps only in-frame clonotypes and omits some of them. The data hold roughly 200,000 clones, with roughly 85% observed a single time. Sequencing input: peripheral blood. This TCR was recovered from a man aged 60 to 69 with acute or convalescent COVID-19.

CDR3 nucleotide sequence: TGTGCCAGCAGCACTACAGGGGACCAAGAGACCCAGTACTTC. Residues: CASSTTGDQETQYF. This chain joins TRBV5-6 and TRBJ2-5; TRBD1 aligns across 7 bases. The CDR3 spans 14 residues. CDR1 and CDR2 from the germline V gene are SGHDT and YYEEEE. The V gene end was trimmed by 4 bases and the J gene end by 0 bases; junction bases not matched to a gene: 3.